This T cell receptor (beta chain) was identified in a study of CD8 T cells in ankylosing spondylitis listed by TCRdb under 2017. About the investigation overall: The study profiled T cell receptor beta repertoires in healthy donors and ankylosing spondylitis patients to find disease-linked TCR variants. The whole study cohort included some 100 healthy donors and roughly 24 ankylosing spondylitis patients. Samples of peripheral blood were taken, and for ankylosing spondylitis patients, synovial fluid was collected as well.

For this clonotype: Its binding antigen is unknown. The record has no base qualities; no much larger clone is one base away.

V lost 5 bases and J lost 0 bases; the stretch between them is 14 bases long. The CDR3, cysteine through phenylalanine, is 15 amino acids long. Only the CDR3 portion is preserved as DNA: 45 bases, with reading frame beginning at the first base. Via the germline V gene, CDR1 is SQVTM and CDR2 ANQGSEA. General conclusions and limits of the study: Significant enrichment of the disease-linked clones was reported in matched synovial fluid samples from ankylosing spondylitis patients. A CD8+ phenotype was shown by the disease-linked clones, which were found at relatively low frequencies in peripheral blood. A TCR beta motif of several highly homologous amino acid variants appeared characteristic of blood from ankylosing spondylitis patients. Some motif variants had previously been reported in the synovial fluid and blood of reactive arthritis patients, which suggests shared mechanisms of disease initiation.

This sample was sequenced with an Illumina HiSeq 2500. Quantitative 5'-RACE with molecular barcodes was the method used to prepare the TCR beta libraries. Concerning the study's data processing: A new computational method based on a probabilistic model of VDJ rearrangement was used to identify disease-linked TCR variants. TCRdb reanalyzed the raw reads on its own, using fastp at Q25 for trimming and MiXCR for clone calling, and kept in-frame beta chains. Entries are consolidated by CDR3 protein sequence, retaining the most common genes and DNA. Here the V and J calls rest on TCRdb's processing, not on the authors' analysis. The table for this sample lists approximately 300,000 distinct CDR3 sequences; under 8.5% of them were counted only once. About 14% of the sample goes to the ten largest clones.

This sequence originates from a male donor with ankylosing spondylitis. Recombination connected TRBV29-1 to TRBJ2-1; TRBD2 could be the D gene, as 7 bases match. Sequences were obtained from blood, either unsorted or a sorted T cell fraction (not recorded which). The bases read TGCAGCGTTCACGATAGGGGGGGCTCCTACAATGAGCAGTTCTTC. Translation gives CSVHDRGGSYNEQFF.